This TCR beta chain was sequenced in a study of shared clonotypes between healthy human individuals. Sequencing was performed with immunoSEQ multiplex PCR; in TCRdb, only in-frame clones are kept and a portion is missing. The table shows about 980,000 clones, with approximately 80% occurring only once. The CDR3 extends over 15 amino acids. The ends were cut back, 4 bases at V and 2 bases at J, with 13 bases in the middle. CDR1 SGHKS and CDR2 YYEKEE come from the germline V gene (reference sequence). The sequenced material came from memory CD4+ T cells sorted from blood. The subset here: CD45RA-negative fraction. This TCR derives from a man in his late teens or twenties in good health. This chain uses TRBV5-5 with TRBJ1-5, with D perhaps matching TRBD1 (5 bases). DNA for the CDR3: TGTGCCAGCAGCCCCCTATCGGGGGGCAATCAGCCCCAGCATTTT. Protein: CASSPLSGGNQPQHF.